This TCR beta chain originates from a study of T cell responses to AZD1222 COVID-19 vaccine. CDR1 is SEHNR, CDR2 FQNEAQ, per germline (reference sequence). The CDR3 totals 12 residues. Trimming removed 8 bases from V and 5 bases from J, with 12 bases in between. Method: immunoSEQ multiplex PCR; TCRdb's copy keeps in-frame clones and lacks some. Counted here are more than 150,000 clones, approximately 90% occurring once; the ten biggest clones make up about 1.6%. Specimen: peripheral blood, collected 28 days after the second AZD1222 dose. This sequence joins TRBV7-9 and TRBJ2-5; the D is unclear. The clonotype originates from an adult who received the AZD1222 COVID-19 vaccine. The CDR3 region is CASSALGETQYF. CDR3 DNA: TGTGCCAGCTCTGCGTTGGGGGAGACCCAGTACTTC.